The 24 T cell receptor beta chains in this list originate from one sample, sequenced in a study of blood T cell repertoires in COVID-19. The repertoire was sequenced with immunoSEQ multiplex PCR; TCRdb's copy has only in-frame clones and lacks some. Of 250,000 to 300,000 clones in the sample, 85% were seen once. The sequenced material came from peripheral blood. The source is a man over 45 with active or convalescent COVID-19.

V is TRBV3-1 (or the pseudogene TRBV3-2) and J is TRBJ1-3, with D maybe TRBD1 (5 bases). The V and J ends lost 4 bases and 2 bases respectively, with 15 bases between them. CDR1 and CDR2 (germline): LGHDT, YNNKEL (reference sequence). The CDR3 consists of 16 residues. The chain's CDR3 is CASSRGRMRTGNTIYF. The CDR3 nucleotides are TGTGCCAGCAGCCGGGGGAGGATGAGGACTGGAAACACCATATATTTT.

This chain links TRBV7-2 with TRBJ2-7; TRBD1 matches 8 bases. The CDR3 is made up of 15 amino acids. J lost 6 bases, V lost 1 base, and 8 bases had no gene match. Germline-derived CDR1 and CDR2 are SGHTA and FQGNSA. CDR3 DNA sequence: TGTGCCAGCAGCTTAGTCGGCAGGGGGCTTAGCGAGCAGTACTTC. Amino acid sequence: CASSLVGRGLSEQYF.

The chain recombines TRBV28 with TRBJ2-1, with 9 positions matching TRBD2. This CDR3 contains 15 residues. Germline V lookup: CDR1 MDHEN, CDR2 SYDVKM. Trimming at V came to 8 bases and at J to 2 bases, leaving 7 bases not matched to a gene. The CDR3 loop is CASRFSGSAYNEQFF. In DNA, the CDR3 is TGTGCCAGCCGATTTAGCGGGAGCGCCTACAATGAGCAGTTCTTC.

This clone was seen just once. V is TRBV19 and J is TRBJ1-6; D uncertain. The CDR3 loop spans 13 amino acids. The V end was cut by 9 bases, the J end by 8 bases, with 14 bases between. Germline V gene lookup returns CDR1 LNHDA and CDR2 SQIVND (reference sequence). CDR3 sequence reads: CASLQEEDSPLHF. In DNA, the CDR3 is TGTGCCAGCCTTCAGGAGGAAGATTCACCCCTCCACTTT.

The V gene is TRBV7-2, the J gene TRBJ1-1; D gene unclear. Per germline, CDR1 SGHTA and CDR2 FQGNSA. V shed 1 base and J shed 7 bases, with 10 bases lying between them. The CDR3 has 13 amino acids. DNA for the CDR3: TGTGCCAGCAGCTTAGAGGCCGGAGGTGAAGCTTTCTTT. It is translated as CASSLEAGGEAFF.

The chain couples TRBV11-2 to TRBJ2-3, with D tentatively TRBD2 (6 bases). This CDR3 spans 18 amino acids. Germline assignment: CDR1 SGHAT and CDR2 FQNNGV. The ends were cut back, 5 bases at V and 0 bases at J, with 21 bases in the middle. The CDR3 loop reads CASSPLIRIAESTDTQYF. DNA of the CDR3: TGTGCCAGCAGCCCTTTAATACGGATAGCGGAGAGCACAGATACGCAGTATTTT.

CDR3 loop: CASSSSGTNEKLFF. The CDR3 DNA reads as TGTGCCAGCAGCTCTTCGGGGACTAATGAAAAACTGTTTTTT. This sequence joins TRBV7-9 and TRBJ1-4; unclear D gene. Germline loops: CDR1 SEHNR, CDR2 FQNEAQ (reference sequence). This CDR3 comprises 14 residues. Trimming took 4 bases from V and 2 from J, leaving 8 bases between them.

The CDR3 reads CASSQGRGTGNYGYTF. The DNA of the CDR3 is TGTGCCAGCAGCCAAGGAAGGGGGACAGGGAACTATGGCTACACCTTC. The chain recombines TRBV3-1 (or the pseudogene TRBV3-2) with TRBJ1-2, with TRBD1 matching 9 bases. CDR1 and CDR2 from the germline V gene are LGHDT and YNNKEL (reference sequence). The V and J ends lost 1 base and 2 bases, in that order; junction bases with no gene match: 5. CDR3 length: 16 residues.

The rearrangement links TRBV6-5 to TRBJ2-1, with 13 nucleotides matching TRBD2. This CDR3 is 16 amino acids long. Germline V gene sequence: CDR1 MNHEY, CDR2 SVGAGI. V lost 2 bases to trimming and J lost 7 bases; unmatched junction nucleotides: 5. The CDR3 region has the DNA TGTGCCAGCAGTTACCTACTAGCGGGAGGGGGTAATGAGCAGTTCTTC. Protein sequence: CASSYLLAGGGNEQFF.

The chain is built from TRBV2 and TRBJ1-2, with TRBD1 identical over 8 bases. The CDR3 length is 14 residues. Germline CDR1 SNHLY, CDR2 FYNNEI. The ends lost 7 bases at V and 3 bases at J; junction bases unmatched: 7. CDR3 residues: CASNLQGEDYGYTF. As DNA, the CDR3 is TGTGCCAGCAATCTACAGGGGGAGGACTATGGCTACACCTTC.

The chain employs TRBV11-2 and TRBJ1-4; 7 bases agree with TRBD1. The trim removed 5 bases at V and 8 bases at J, leaving 14 bases unmatched. The CDR3 loop spans 16 amino acids. Germline lookup yields CDR1 SGHAT and CDR2 FQNNGV. The CDR3 bases are TGTGCCAGCAGCCCGTTGGACAGGACCGAGGCGGAAAAACTGTTTTTT. Translation: CASSPLDRTEAEKLFF.

The chain uses TRBV18 and TRBJ2-7; TRBD1 matches 10 bases. The CDR3 has 13 residues. V dropped 5 bases and J dropped 7; count of bases not matched to a gene: 5. Germline V gives CDR1 KGHSH, CDR2 LQKENI. CDR3 loop: CASSTDRGLEQYF. Written as DNA, the CDR3 is TGTGCCAGCTCAACAGACAGGGGGCTGGAGCAGTACTTC.

This clone was detected only a few times. The J gene is TRBJ2-2, the V gene TRBV14, with 7 positions matching TRBD2. This CDR3 has 13 residues. CDR1 and CDR2 from the germline V gene are SGHDN and FVKESK. V shed 4 bases, J shed 10 bases, and the junction held 6 bases outside the gene matches. CDR3 residues: CASSPGTTLELFF. The CDR3 nucleotides read TGTGCCAGCAGCCCCGGGACTACCTTGGAGCTGTTTTTT.

This chain uses TRBV7-2 with TRBJ2-7; D might be TRBD2 (5 bases). Germline lookup yields CDR1 SGHTA and CDR2 FQGNSA. The CDR3 is made up of 15 amino acids. V was clipped by 1 base and J by 0 bases, with 10 bases between them. CDR3 coding DNA: TGTGCCAGCAGCTTAGTAAGCGGCCACTCCTACGAGCAGTACTTC. Amino acid sequence: CASSLVSGHSYEQYF.

This chain links TRBV4-1 with TRBJ2-7; D is ambiguous. CDR3 length equals 13 residues. CDR1 and CDR2 from the germline V gene are MGHRA and YSYEKL. The V gene lost 0 bases and the J gene lost 9 bases, with 12 bases spanning the gap. DNA of the CDR3: TGCGCCAGCAGCCAAGATTCCCTCCGAGTGCAGTACTTC. Its protein is CASSQDSLRVQYF.

This sequence joins TRBV19 and TRBJ2-3; 10 bases match TRBD2. Trimming cost V 5 bases and J 2 bases; bases outside gene matches: 7. The CDR3 has 16 amino acids. From germline, CDR1 is LNHDA and CDR2 SQIVND (reference sequence). DNA of the CDR3: TGTGCCAGTAGTGCTCGACTAGCGGGTATCACAGATACGCAGTATTTT. Its translation: CASSARLAGITDTQYF.

The V gene is TRBV10-2, the J gene TRBJ2-7; TRBD2 matches 7 bases. Germline-derived CDR1 and CDR2 are WSHSY and SAAADI. V lost 10 bases and J lost 3; bases outside the gene matches: 9. The CDR3 loop spans 13 amino acids. The CDR3 loop is CATGGAGNYEQYF. The CDR3 coding sequence is TGCGCCACGGGGGGAGCGGGTAACTACGAGCAGTACTTC.

The rearrangement uses TRBV9 and TRBJ1-5, with a weak D call TRBD1 (5 bases). The CDR3 covers 15 residues. V lost 4 bases and J 4 bases, leaving 15 bases between the germline ends. The germline CDR1 and CDR2 sequences are SGDLS and YYNGEE. The CDR3 region is CASSPLGRVNQPQHF. CDR3 DNA: TGTGCCAGCAGCCCCCTTGGCAGGGTGAATCAGCCCCAGCATTTT.

The chain combines TRBV2 with TRBJ1-5; D is uncertain. CDR1 SNHLY and CDR2 FYNNEI come from the germline V gene. Trimming left V 4 bases short and J 0 bases short, with 13 bases between. The CDR3 runs 16 residues. The CDR3 reads CASSARVSYSNQPQHF. The CDR3 DNA reads TGTGCCAGCAGTGCCCGGGTCTCCTATAGCAATCAGCCCCAGCATTTT.

This chain uses TRBV7-9 with TRBJ2-7; tentative D call: TRBD1 (5 bases). The CDR3 is 15 amino acids. Trimming cost V 5 bases and J 6 bases, with 20 bases left between them. Germline V gene sequence: CDR1 SEHNR, CDR2 FQNEAQ (reference sequence). The DNA of the CDR3 is TGTGCCAGCAGCCGCGTTGGGGCAGGGCTGAGCGAGCAGTACTTC. Amino acid sequence: CASSRVGAGLSEQYF.

The V and J genes are TRBV3-1 (or the pseudogene TRBV3-2) and TRBJ2-1, with 9 bases aligning to TRBD2. Germline V gives CDR1 LGHDT, CDR2 YNNKEL (reference sequence). The CDR3 contains 15 residues. V was clipped by 4 bases and J by 4 bases; unmatched bases: 5. The CDR3 bases are TGTGCCAGCAGCCGGACGACTAGCGGATACAATGAGCAGTTCTTC. Translation: CASSRTTSGYNEQFF.

This chain uses TRBV27 with TRBJ1-6; D might be TRBD1 (5 bases). The germline V gene has CDR1 MNHEY and CDR2 SMNVEV (reference sequence). The CDR3 has 15 residues. V gave up 3 bases and J gave up 6 bases, with 12 bases separating them. The CDR3 nucleotides read TGTGCCAGCAGTTTGGGTAGGGGTGGTAATTCACCCCTCCACTTT. It translates to CASSLGRGGNSPLHF.

The chain carries TRBV5-1 and TRBJ1-2; the D is unclear. CDR3 size: 14 residues. Germline CDR1 reads SGHRS; CDR2 reads YFSETQ. The germline V and J ends were trimmed by 0 bases and 8 bases, with 14 bases remaining between them. The CDR3 bases are TGCGCCAGCAGCTTGGAGGGAGCTCTGTACGGCTACACCTTC. It codes for CASSLEGALYGYTF.

V usage is TRBV5-6 and J usage is TRBJ1-3, with 9 bases identical to TRBD1. The CDR3 covers 16 residues. Germline assignment: CDR1 SGHDT and CDR2 YYEEEE. V gave up 2 bases and J gave up 0 bases; unmatched junction bases: 3. CDR3 protein: CASSFRQGGSGNTIYF. The CDR3 region has the DNA TGTGCCAGCAGCTTTAGACAGGGGGGCTCTGGAAACACCATATATTTT.